This TCR beta chain was recovered during a study of blood T cell repertoires in COVID-19. Per the original data handling: Reference gene primer amplification in the assay estimated nucleated cell counts. This table comes from immunoSEQ multiplex PCR, and its TCRdb copy is limited to in-frame clones, with some not included. The DNA was the basis for D and trimming; V, J and clone size are from that table. Seen here are about 100,000 clones, roughly 86% observed once, and the top ten hold over 10%. Germline V lookup: CDR1 MNHEY, CDR2 SMNVEV (reference sequence). The CDR3 has 14 residues. J gave up 1 base and V 5 bases, and 4 bases lay outside the gene matches.

Sequenced sample: peripheral blood. The V and J genes are TRBV27 and TRBJ1-1; 7 positions match TRBD1. The receptor comes from a woman aged 55-75 years in a cohort sampled during active or convalescent COVID-19. The DNA for the CDR3 is TGTGCCAGCAGTACAGGGGACGGGAACACTGAAGCTTTCTTT. This codes for CASSTGDGNTEAFF.